Detailed here is one T cell receptor (beta chain). As yet, its antigen is unknown. This record comes from a study of cytomegalovirus exposure and HLA in healthy donors. Whole-study results and caveats: Later on, a genetic analysis was performed. It linked a missense variant in DCLRE1C with V- and J-gene trimming of TCR beta.

Amplification used 60 Vbeta primers and 13 Jbeta primers. Produced via immunoSEQ multiplex PCR; TCRdb's table is partial and in-frame only. The repertoire holds hundreds of thousands of clones, with 75% to 80% as singletons. There are 12 residues in the CDR3. Germline V CDR1 and CDR2: KGHSH, LQKENI. Trimming took 2 bases from V and 10 from J, leaving 9 bases between them. The V call is TRBV18, the J call TRBJ2-1, with a possible D match to TRBD2 (6 bases). This sequence originates from a male donor in good health and CMV-seronegative. Sequencing input: PBMCs. CDR3 in amino acids: CASSPGGNEQFF. In DNA, the CDR3 is TGTGCCAGCTCACCAGGAGGGAACGAGCAGTTCTTC.